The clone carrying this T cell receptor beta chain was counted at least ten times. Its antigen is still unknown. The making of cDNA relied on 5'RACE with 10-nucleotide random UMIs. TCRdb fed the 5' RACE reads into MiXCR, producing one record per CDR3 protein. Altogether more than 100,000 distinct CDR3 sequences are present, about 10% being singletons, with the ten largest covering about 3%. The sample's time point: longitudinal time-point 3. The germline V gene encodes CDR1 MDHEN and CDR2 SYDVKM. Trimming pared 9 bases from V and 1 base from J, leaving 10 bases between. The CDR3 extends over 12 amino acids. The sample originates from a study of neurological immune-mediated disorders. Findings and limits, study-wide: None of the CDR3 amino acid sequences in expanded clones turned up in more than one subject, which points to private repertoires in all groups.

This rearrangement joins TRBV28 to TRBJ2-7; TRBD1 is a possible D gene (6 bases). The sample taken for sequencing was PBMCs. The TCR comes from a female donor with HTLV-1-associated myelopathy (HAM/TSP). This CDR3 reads CASQQGSYEQYF. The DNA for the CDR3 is TGTGCCAGTCAGCAGGGGTCCTACGAGCAGTACTTC.